Each of the 20 T cell receptor beta chains below was sequenced from the same sample in a study of T cell responses to AZD1222 COVID-19 vaccine. Libraries were prepared by immunoSEQ multiplex PCR; TCRdb keeps only in-frame clonotypes and omits some of them. The profile shows about 100,000 clones, about 90% of them singletons. The sequenced sample was peripheral blood, obtained 28 days after the second AZD1222 dose. All receptors come from an adult who received the AZD1222 COVID-19 vaccine.

The rearrangement joins TRBV6-5 to TRBJ1-5, with TRBD1 matching over 7 bases. The V segment lost 6 bases and the J segment 3 bases; nucleotides outside the gene matches: 5. The CDR3 loop spans 14 amino acids. From germline, CDR1 is MNHEY and CDR2 SVGAGI. CDR3 sequence reads: CASRAGQFNQPQHF. The CDR3 nucleotides read TGTGCCAGCAGAGCGGGACAGTTCAATCAGCCCCAGCATTTT.

V is TRBV30 and J is TRBJ1-2; D possibly corresponds to TRBD1 (5 bases). The CDR3 sequence is 14 residues long. V gave up 7 bases and J gave up 2 bases, with 17 bases separating them. The germline V gene encodes CDR1 GTSNPN and CDR2 SVGIG (reference sequence). The CDR3 region has the DNA TGTGCCTCCAGTCTGACAGTAAACAACTATGGCTACACCTTC. It translates to CASSLTVNNYGYTF.

The sample holds one count of this clone. The chain couples TRBV7-8 to TRBJ2-7, with 9 bases lining up with TRBD2. Germline assignment: CDR1 SGHVS and CDR2 FQNEAQ. The junction had 6 bases not matched to a gene; V was cut back by 4 bases and J by 2 bases. The CDR3 is made up of 15 amino acids. This chain's CDR3 is CASSSGLAPAYEQYF. The CDR3 DNA sequence: TGTGCCAGCAGCTCCGGACTAGCGCCTGCCTACGAGCAGTACTTC.

The CDR3 region has the DNA TGTGCCAGCAGCTTGGCCAAATCGGGGGGCGGTGAGCAGTTCTTC. It codes for CASSLAKSGGGEQFF. J is TRBJ2-1 and V is TRBV5-4, with a possible D match to TRBD2 (7 bases). This CDR3 spans 15 amino acids. Looked up from germline, CDR1 is SGHNT and CDR2 is YYREEE (reference sequence). Trimming left V 0 bases short and J 9 bases short, with 16 bases between.

J is TRBJ2-7 and V is TRBV7-6; TRBD1 agrees at 7 bases. V shed 0 bases, J shed 6 bases, and the junction held 11 bases outside the gene matches. Germline lookup yields CDR1 SGHVS and CDR2 FNYEAQ. The CDR3 extends over 16 amino acids. In nucleotides, the CDR3 is TGTGCCAGCAGCTTAGCTCCCGACAGGGTCGTCAGCGAGCAGTACTTC. It is translated as CASSLAPDRVVSEQYF.

The V call is TRBV6-6, the J call TRBJ2-2, with a possible D match to TRBD2 (6 bases). V gave up 8 bases and J gave up 3 bases, with 13 bases separating them. Germline assignment: CDR1 MNHNY and CDR2 SVGAGI (reference sequence). This CDR3 region has 14 residues. The DNA of the CDR3 is TGTGCCAGCCGAAGGGAGGCGGACACCGGGGAGCTGTTTTTT. It specifies CASRREADTGELFF.

The V call is TRBV4-1, the J call TRBJ1-2; no clear D. V lost 0 bases, J lost 4 bases, and 15 bases lay in between. The CDR3 runs to 16 residues. Per germline, CDR1 MGHRA and CDR2 YSYEKL. For the CDR3, the DNA is TGCGCCAGCAGCCAAGAGGTGGAAGGGCGCCTCTATGGCTACACCTTC. It is translated as CASSQEVEGRLYGYTF.

The chain couples TRBV5-4 to TRBJ1-1; D not resolved. Germline CDR1 is SGHNT and CDR2 is YYREEE (reference sequence). Trimming cost V 4 bases and J 4 bases, with 14 bases left between them. CDR3 length: 14 residues. The CDR3 reads CASSGLRAGTEAFF. The DNA for the CDR3 is TGTGCCAGCAGCGGGTTACGTGCGGGCACTGAAGCTTTCTTT.

The J gene is TRBJ2-4, the V gene TRBV18; D may be TRBD2 (6 bases). Germline V gives CDR1 KGHSH, CDR2 LQKENI. CDR3 length equals 13 residues. V was trimmed by 5 bases and J by 7 bases, leaving 12 bases between them. CDR3 nucleotide sequence: TGTGCCAGCTCAATTAGCGGCCGTAACATTCAGTACTTC. This translates into CASSISGRNIQYF.

This clone has only a few counts. This chain joins TRBV28 and TRBJ1-2; D is undetermined. The V end lost 3 bases, the J end lost 7 bases, and 18 bases lay between the germline ends. Germline CDR1 MDHEN, CDR2 SYDVKM. This CDR3 has 15 residues. CDR3 in DNA: TGTGCCAGCAGTTTCAGTGACACGGGCGCGGTTGGCTACACCTTC. Translating gives CASSFSDTGAVGYTF.

In DNA form, the CDR3 reads TGTGCCAGCAGCTTAGAATCCCCAGGGTATGCAGATACGCAGTATTTT. Residues: CASSLESPGYADTQYF. The J gene is TRBJ2-3, the V gene TRBV7-6, with D perhaps TRBD1 (5 bases). V was clipped by 1 base and J by 4 bases, with 15 bases between them. The CDR3 has 16 amino acids. Germline V gene lookup returns CDR1 SGHVS and CDR2 FNYEAQ. The whole variable domain, filled in from reference TRBV7-6 and TRBJ2-3, reads GAGVSQSPRYKVTKRGQDVALRCDPISGHVSLYWYRQALGQGPEFLTYFNYEAQQDKSGLPNDRFSAERPEGSISTLTIQRTEQRDSAMYRCASSLESPGYADTQYFGPGTRLTVL.

The V gene is TRBV5-5, the J gene TRBJ2-7; D possibly corresponds to TRBD1 (6 bases). Germline CDR1 reads SGHKS; CDR2 reads YYEKEE (reference sequence). The CDR3 totals 14 residues. V was pared by 0 bases and J by 1 base, with 8 bases between. The DNA for the CDR3 is TGTGCCAGCAGCTTGGGGACAGTGTCCTACGAGCAGTACTTC. Amino acids: CASSLGTVSYEQYF.

The chain carries TRBV7-3 and TRBJ2-5; D unclear. CDR1 and CDR2 from the germline V gene are SGHTA and FQGTGA. This CDR3 contains 13 residues. Trimming took off 5 bases at V and 2 bases at J, with 9 bases between the two ends. CDR3 in DNA: TGTGCCAGCAGCCCCTATCGTCAAGAGACCCAGTACTTC. Encoded protein: CASSPYRQETQYF.

CDR3 in DNA: TGTGCCAGAAGCTTGGCCTGGGGACAGGCCGCCTACTATGGCTACACCTTC. This sequence encodes CARSLAWGQAAYYGYTF. The J gene is TRBJ1-2, the V gene TRBV5-3; 8 bases map to TRBD1. TRBV5-3 is known as an ORF, though its function is uncertain. CDR3 length: 17 residues. Trimming cost V 0 bases and J 3 bases; bases outside gene matches: 10.

The chain's CDR3 is CASSPIQYGTDEQFF. CDR3 DNA: TGTGCCAGCTCACCAATACAGTACGGCACCGATGAGCAGTTCTTC. The chain recombines TRBV18 with TRBJ2-1, with D unresolved. V lost 2 bases to trimming and J lost 8 bases, with 16 bases between them. The CDR3 is 15 amino acids. Germline CDR1 is KGHSH and CDR2 is LQKENI.

This rearrangement joins TRBV5-1 to TRBJ2-5; D possibly corresponds to TRBD1 (5 bases). Germline assignment: CDR1 SGHRS and CDR2 YFSETQ. V shed 4 bases and J shed 5 bases, with 15 bases lying between them. The CDR3 runs 14 residues. The CDR3 DNA follows: TGCGCCAGCAGCATCGACAGTCCAGACGAGACCCAGTACTTC. Protein product: CASSIDSPDETQYF.

This clone was recorded only once. CDR3: CSARATDTQYF. CDR3 in DNA: TGCAGTGCTAGGGCCACAGATACGCAGTATTTT. The chain employs TRBV20-1 and TRBJ2-3; D call uncertain. The CDR3 has 11 amino acids. Germline CDR1 is DFQATT and CDR2 is SNEGSKA (reference sequence). The V end lost 3 bases, the J end lost 2 bases, and 3 bases lay between the germline ends.

This chain joins TRBV29-1 and TRBJ1-1, with D hard to call. CDR1 and CDR2 from the germline V gene are SQVTM and ANQGSEA. The CDR3 has 13 amino acids. V lost 4 bases, J lost 4 bases, and 13 bases lay in between. The CDR3 reads CSVVQMVGTEAFF. In DNA form, the CDR3 reads TGCAGCGTTGTACAGATGGTCGGCACTGAAGCTTTCTTT. The whole variable domain, filled in from reference TRBV29-1 and TRBJ1-1, reads SAVISQKPSRDICQRGTSLTIQCQVDSQVTMMFWYRQQPGQSLTLIATANQGSEATYESGFVIDKFPISRPNLTFSTLTVSNMSPEDSSIYLCSVVQMVGTEAFFGQGTRLTVV.

The V gene is TRBV7-8, the J gene TRBJ1-2; unclear D gene. The germline V gene encodes CDR1 SGHVS and CDR2 FQNEAQ. The CDR3 extends over 17 amino acids. Trimming stripped 4 bases from V and 2 bases from J, with 20 bases between. The CDR3 region has the DNA TGTGCCAGCAGCTCAATCGGAGGGCAGATAACAAACTATGGCTACACCTTC. This translates into CASSSIGGQITNYGYTF. Combining the CDR3 with reference TRBV7-8 and TRBJ1-2 gives the whole variable domain GAGVSQSPRYKVAKRGQDVALRCDPISGHVSLFWYQQALGQGPEFLTYFQNEAQLDKSGLPSDRFFAERPEGSVSTLKIQRTQQEDSAVYLCASSSIGGQITNYGYTFGSGTRLTVV.

The V gene is TRBV4-3, the J gene TRBJ2-1; 8 bases agree with TRBD2. The CDR3 is 16 amino acids. The V segment lost 0 bases and the J segment 7 bases; nucleotides outside the gene matches: 8. Germline assignment: CDR1 LGHNA and CDR2 YSLEER. The CDR3 sequence is CASSQDLSGRGNEQFF. CDR3 in DNA: TGCGCCAGCAGCCAAGATTTGAGCGGGAGAGGTAATGAGCAGTTCTTC.